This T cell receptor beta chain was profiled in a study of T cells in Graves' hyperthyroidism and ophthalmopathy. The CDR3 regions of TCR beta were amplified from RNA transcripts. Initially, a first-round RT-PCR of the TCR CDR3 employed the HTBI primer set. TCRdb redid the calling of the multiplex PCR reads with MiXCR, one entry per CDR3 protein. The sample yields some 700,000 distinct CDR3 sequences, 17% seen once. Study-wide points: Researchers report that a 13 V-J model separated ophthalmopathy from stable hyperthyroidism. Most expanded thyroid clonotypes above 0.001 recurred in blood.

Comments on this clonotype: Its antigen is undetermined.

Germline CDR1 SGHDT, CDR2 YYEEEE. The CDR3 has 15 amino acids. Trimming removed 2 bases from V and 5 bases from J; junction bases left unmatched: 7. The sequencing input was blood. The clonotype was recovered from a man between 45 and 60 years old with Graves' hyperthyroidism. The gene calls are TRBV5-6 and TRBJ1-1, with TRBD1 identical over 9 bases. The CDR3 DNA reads TGTGCCAGCAGCTTCCGGGACAGGGTTTGGACTGAAGCTTTCTTT. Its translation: CASSFRDRVWTEAFF.